This is a list of T cell receptor beta chains from one sample in a study of blood T cell repertoires in COVID-19. Here immunoSEQ multiplex PCR was the method, and the copy in TCRdb shows in-frame clones only, minus some. This sample has 200,000 to 300,000 clones, with 70% to 85% found just once. The sequenced sample consisted of peripheral blood. Every receptor here comes from a woman of 80 years or more with acute or convalescent COVID-19. CDR3s include the opening cysteine and the closing phenylalanine or tryptophan. D genes are given only for firm matches. Expanded clones get a size class; other rows say once, few or many, or leave the size out.

d_gene	v_gene	j_gene	abundance	CDR3nt	CDR3aa
TRBD1	TRBV4-1	TRBJ2-4	NA	TGCGCCAGCAGCCAAGACCCGGCAGGGGGCGGAAACATTCAGTACTTC	CASSQDPAGGGNIQYF
NA	TRBV11-3	TRBJ1-1	NA	TGTGCCAGCAGTCTCACGGAGGAGACTGAAGCTTTCTTT	CASSLTEETEAFF
NA	TRBV3-1/TRBV3-2	TRBJ1-6	NA	TGTGCCAGCAGCCAAAATGGGGCTCGGAATTCACCCCTCCACTTT	CASSQNGARNSPLHF
TRBD1	TRBV6-4	TRBJ2-1	NA	TGTGCCAGCTCCCTCGGACAGGGGGGCAATGAGCAGTTCTTC	CASSLGQGGNEQFF
TRBD1	TRBV3-1/TRBV3-2	TRBJ1-6	few	TGTGCCAGCAGCCACAGACAGGGCCTGAAGGGTTCACCCCTCCACTTT	CASSHRQGLKGSPLHF
NA	TRBV5-1	TRBJ2-5	NA	TGCGCCAGCAGCCTCGGTTACCAAGAGACCCAGTACTTC	CASSLGYQETQYF
NA	TRBV10-3	TRBJ2-7	once	TGTGCCATCGGTCCAGAAAACTACGAGCAGTACTTC	CAIGPENYEQYF
TRBD2	TRBV4-1	TRBJ2-5	NA	TGCGCCAGCAGCCAAGAGTGGGGCACTAGCGGGGGGGCTGAGACCCAGTACTTC	CASSQEWGTSGGAETQYF
NA	TRBV27	TRBJ2-1	NA	TGTGCCAGCAGTTTCGATCGGACTCGCTACAATGAGCAGTTCTTC	CASSFDRTRYNEQFF
NA	TRBV5-8	TRBJ2-2	NA	TGTGCCAGCAGCTTGGTTGGGGCCGACACCGGGGAGCTGTTTTTT	CASSLVGADTGELFF
NA	TRBV29-1	TRBJ2-5	NA	TGCAGCGTTCGGACGGGAGCCGGGGGGACCCAGTACTTC	CSVRTGAGGTQYF
TRBD2	TRBV5-1	TRBJ2-3	NA	TGCGCCAGCAGCATAGGGACTAGCGGGGGGCCTAGCACAGATACGCAGTATTTT	CASSIGTSGGPSTDTQYF
NA	TRBV7-2	TRBJ2-1	NA	TGTGCCAGCAGCTTAGGTTACGGGGACAATGAGCAGTTCTTC	CASSLGYGDNEQFF
NA	TRBV6-5	TRBJ1-6	NA	TGTGCCAGCAGTTACTCCGGGACTGGAGGGTCACCCCTCCACTTT	CASSYSGTGGSPLHF
TRBD1	TRBV9	TRBJ1-2	NA	TGTGCCAGCAGCGATTCCGGGACAGGTTACTATGGCTACACCTTC	CASSDSGTGYYGYTF
TRBD2	TRBV15	TRBJ2-1	few	TGTGCCACCGGCTACGGCGGGGGCTCCTACAATGAGCAGTTCTTC	CATGYGGGSYNEQFF
NA	TRBV19	TRBJ2-7	once	TGTGCCAGTAGTAGAGGACAGATTTACGAGCAGTACTTC	CASSRGQIYEQYF
TRBD2	TRBV28	TRBJ2-1	NA	TGTGCCAGCAGTTTGACTAGCGGGTTTCGCAATGAGCAGTTCTTC	CASSLTSGFRNEQFF
NA	TRBV9	TRBJ1-6	NA	TGTGCCAGCAGCGTAGAATGGGGGCATGATTCACCCCTCCACTTT	CASSVEWGHDSPLHF
TRBD2	TRBV3-1/TRBV3-2	TRBJ2-7	NA	TGTGCCAGCAGCCAAGGTTCGCTAGCGGGGCCTGTGGGCGAGCAGTACTTC	CASSQGSLAGPVGEQYF
TRBD1	TRBV18	TRBJ2-5	few	TGTGCCAGCTCAGCCGGGACAGAGACGCAAGAGACCCAGTACTTC	CASSAGTETQETQYF
TRBD1	TRBV7-2	TRBJ2-7	few	TGTGCCAGCAGCCCCGGACAGGGGAGGGCCAATGTCTACGAGCAGTACTTC	CASSPGQGRANVYEQYF
TRBD1	TRBV10-3	TRBJ2-1	NA	TGTGCCATCAGCTACGGACAGGGTGTGAATGAGCAGTTCTTC	CAISYGQGVNEQFF
NA	TRBV6-6	TRBJ1-2	NA	TGTGCCAGCAAGTCGCAAGGGGTCTCGAACTATGGCTACACCTTC	CASKSQGVSNYGYTF
NA	TRBV7-2	TRBJ1-6	few	TGTGCCAGCAGCTTAGACCAGGCCCAAAATTCACCCCTCCACTTT	CASSLDQAQNSPLHF
TRBD2	TRBV18	TRBJ2-2	few	TGTGCCAGCTCACCAGGGACTAGTACCGGGGAGCTGTTTTTT	CASSPGTSTGELFF